The table lists the clone carrying this T cell receptor (beta chain) with a few counts. The target antigen is unknown. The data were taken from a study of Graves' ophthalmopathy and Graves' hyperthyroidism. Ophthalmopathy-affected donors exhibited moderate-to-severe activity, CAS ≥3, NOSPECS ≥4, and duration under 3 months. Diagnosis relied on clinical symptoms, serum thyroxine, TRAb, thyroid ultrasound and orbital computed tomography. The PBMCs had their origin in about 9.7 ml of fresh peripheral blood. Whole-study findings and limits: The 13-signature model separated ophthalmopathy from stable hyperthyroidism at 85% to 90% sensitivity and approximately 81% specificity.

RNA transcripts yielded amplified TCR beta CDR3 regions. RT-PCR in the first round used HTBI primers; a second-round multiplex PCR followed. TCRdb analysed the multiplex PCR reads with MiXCR anew, one entry per CDR3 protein. The data contain about 660,000 distinct CDR3 sequences, roughly 41% of them singletons. This TCR was sampled from an adult man with Graves' ophthalmopathy. Sequenced input: peripheral blood.

CDR3 region: CASRSGQGYEQYF. The CDR3 DNA is TGTGCCAGTAGATCCGGACAGGGGTACGAGCAGTACTTC. The rearrangement joins TRBV19 to TRBJ2-7; 9 positions agree with TRBD1. The CDR3 totals 13 residues. CDR1 is LNHDA, CDR2 SQIVND, per germline (reference sequence). V shed 6 bases, J shed 4 bases, and the junction held 4 bases outside the gene matches.